This T cell receptor (beta chain) was identified in a study of OX40 agonist ivuxolimab in advanced cancers. Broadly, across the study: Ivuxolimab, which targeted the costimulatory receptor OX40 (CD134), was an agonistic, fully human IgG2 monoclonal antibody. The monotherapy dose-escalation portion (N ≈ 57 patients) of the phase I ivuxolimab trial is reported in the paper. In the dose-escalation cohort, 70% to 85% of patients were male, and the mean age was approximately 60 years, with a range of 23 to 79. Of the 50 to 55 dose-escalation patients, hepatocellular carcinoma was present in around 20, melanoma in around 15, renal cell carcinoma in 9 and head and neck cancer in 9. Prior anti-PD-1, anti-PD-L1 or anti-CTLA-4 therapy was permitted, and checkpoint inhibitors had been received by roughly 42% of dose-escalation patients. Intravenous ivuxolimab was administered to patients every 2 weeks at six dose levels: 0.01, 0.1, 0.3, 1.5, 3 and 10 mg/kg. The point of sequencing TCRbeta in the periphery was to test whether ivuxolimab changed TCR sequence diversity and drove clonal T-cell expansion. Partial responses occurred in three dose-escalation patients: two with cutaneous melanoma and one with hepatocellular carcinoma. Study-wide findings and limitations: Antigen specificity was not determined for the clonally expanded peripheral T cells. After ivuxolimab, CD8+ T cells had more expanded clones than CD4+ T cells on average. In partial responders in the 0.1-3.0 mg/kg groups, normalized peripheral clonal expansion was found to be among the lowest, especially among CD8+ T cells. At doses of 0.1 to 3.0 mg/kg, clonal expansion of both CD4+ and CD8+ T cells in blood was seen between baseline and week 6. Low levels of normalized T-cell clonal expansion were also seen in some patients who did not respond.

Clipping removes 2 bases from V and 5 bases from J, with 2 as the unmatched junction base count. The CDR3 runs 13 residues from the cysteine to the phenylalanine. Of the read, only the CDR3 DNA is kept; its 39 bases are in frame from base 1. From the germline V gene (reference sequence), CDR1 is MNHNY and CDR2 is SVGAGI. Genomic DNA was isolated from the sorted cells so that the TCRbeta CDR3 region could be sequenced. The immunoSEQ Assay was used for sequencing of TCRbeta CDR3 regions. TCRdb limited this immuneACCESS table to in-frame rearrangements with V and J called. A share of clones is missing; checked studies link under half to unresolved V genes, and the rest is unexplained. The sample contains some 99,000 clones, less than 95% of them found a single time. Around 0.17% of the sample is taken by the ten largest. In its sample, this clone was seen once. It has no known antigen specificity. One base away there is no much larger clone; base qualities are not given.

The trial excluded patients who had a history of autoimmune disease or were on systemic immunosuppression. Peripheral blood for TCR sequencing was collected from all dose cohorts at baseline, on cycle 4 day 1, and on cycle 7 day 1. Samples were obtained from an open-label, multicenter, first-in-human phase I dose-escalation trial of ivuxolimab. The trial enrolled adults with locally advanced or metastatic head and neck squamous cell, hepatocellular, melanoma or renal cell carcinoma. Before TCR sequencing, CD4+ T cells and CD8+ T cells from peripheral blood were sorted into separate populations. This specimen was CD4+ or CD8+ T cells sorted from blood, taken in a trial of the OX40 agonist ivuxolimab. The rearranged segments are TRBV6-6 and TRBJ1-2, with 7 bases aligning to TRBD1. The sequence was obtained from an adult with an advanced solid tumor such as melanoma, head and neck, liver or kidney cancer. The bases are TGTGCCAGCAGTTACGGACAGGTTTATGGCTACACCTTC. Translated, it gives CASSYGQVYGYTF.